Sequencing of this TCR beta chain was carried out in a study of T cells in Graves' hyperthyroidism and ophthalmopathy (dated by TCRdb to between 2018 and 2020). Background for the entire study: Peripheral blood was collected at initial diagnosis, before any treatment. Thyroid tissue and blood T-cell repertoires from six or seven Graves' hyperthyroidism patients were also compared in the study. According to the paper, TCR Vbeta CDR3 sequencing was carried out on approximately 140 peripheral blood samples, which came from under 50 ophthalmopathy, around 74 hyperthyroidism and 17 progressor patients. Whether ophthalmopathy could be predicted prospectively was tested in an independent validation cohort made up of roughly 19 hyperthyroidism patients plus 17 patients who later progressed to ophthalmopathy. To identify distinguishing TCR V-J signatures, a discovery cohort of 90 to 100 patients was used, comprising some 43 with Graves' ophthalmopathy and 57 with stable Graves' hyperthyroidism. Following sampling, methimazole starting at 30 mg daily was given to hyperthyroidism patients, and high-dose intravenous methylprednisolone was given to ophthalmopathy patients. The 90 or so discovery patients were randomly split 7:3 into training and test sets.

In the ophthalmopathy patients, disease was moderately to severely active, with a Clinical Activity Score of 3 or more, a NOSPECS grade of 4 or more, and a duration of less than 3 months. Exclusion was applied to patients with uncontrolled infections, other autoimmune diseases, pregnancy or lactation. Diagnoses were based on clinical symptoms, serum thyroxine and TRAb, thyroid ultrasound and orbital computed tomography. PBMCs were separated from roughly 10 ml of fresh peripheral blood using Ficoll-Paque density gradient centrifugation. Total RNA was extracted with Trizol reagent, and quality was checked on an Agilent 2100 Bioanalyzer. This clonotype has ten or more counts. The antigen it recognizes is unknown. No much larger clone is present one base from it, and per-base qualities are unavailable. Amplification of TCR beta CDR3 regions was carried out from RNA transcripts. The TCR CDR3 was subjected to a first round of RT-PCR using the HTBI primer set and the Qiagen OneStep RT-PCR kit. Libraries were constructed in a second round of multiplex PCR, after which size selection and purification were carried out. Paired-end sequencing of the libraries was performed with 100 bp reads on an Illumina HiSeq2000. For the original study's pipeline: SOAPnuke was used to process the raw data, with reads discarded if the reads contained adapters or uncalled bases, had a mean Phred below 15, or lacked an exact constant-primer or identifier match. COPE v1.2.5 was used to merge the high-quality paired reads, and each unique nucleotide sequence was defined as a clonotype. Clonotypes were aligned to IMGT TRBV, TRBD and TRBJ reference segments using MiTCR v1.1. Only V-J combinations with frequency above 0.0001, covering about 99% of repertoires, were analysed. A TCS score was defined as the ratio of F50 (clonal expansion) to E x V (chaos), with BLOSUM62-based TCRdist applied between CDR3 peptides within each V-J. Welch's t-statistics and random forest reduced around 510 V-J features to 10 to 15, which were used in a naive Bayes classifier (R e1071). TCRdb itself trimmed the public reads at Q25 with fastp, ran MiXCR and retained productive beta chains. Rows are unified per CDR3 protein, each entry keeping the most common DNA and genes. TCRdb, not the authors, supplied the V and J calls. In all, the sample holds under 250,000 distinct CDR3 sequences, and approximately 23% of those were seen once. The ten largest clones represent roughly 32% of the sample.

V and J are truncated by 8 bases and 0 bases respectively, leaving an intervening sequence of 8 bases. Based on the germline V gene (reference sequence), the CDR1 and CDR2 sequences are MNHEY and SMNVEV. The CDR3 starts with the cysteine, ends with the phenylalanine, and has 12 residues. Kept here is only the CDR3 DNA, which spans 36 bases and is read in frame from base 1. Findings and caveats that apply to the study as a whole: Sample size was not statistically predetermined, and blinding of investigators to group allocation was not performed. Ophthalmopathy was separated from stable hyperthyroidism by a 13 V-J signature model, with approximately 85% sensitivity and 81% to 83% specificity obtained in cross-validation and 80%/75% obtained in testing. Most expanded thyroid clonotypes (frequency above 0.001) were also detected in blood, a finding suggesting that blood repertoires may reflect thyroid immune responses. In validation, the model predicted progression to ophthalmopathy a median of roughly 6.2 months before onset, with around 70% sensitivity and more than 72% specificity.

Recombination joined TRBV27 with TRBJ2-7; the D gene is perhaps TRBD2, on 5 matching bases. The sequencing input was blood. This TCR was sampled from a woman aged 40-49 years with Graves' ophthalmopathy. The CDR3 region has the sequence CASQDSSYEQYF. The DNA sequence reads TGTGCCAGCCAGGACTCCTCCTACGAGCAGTACTTC.